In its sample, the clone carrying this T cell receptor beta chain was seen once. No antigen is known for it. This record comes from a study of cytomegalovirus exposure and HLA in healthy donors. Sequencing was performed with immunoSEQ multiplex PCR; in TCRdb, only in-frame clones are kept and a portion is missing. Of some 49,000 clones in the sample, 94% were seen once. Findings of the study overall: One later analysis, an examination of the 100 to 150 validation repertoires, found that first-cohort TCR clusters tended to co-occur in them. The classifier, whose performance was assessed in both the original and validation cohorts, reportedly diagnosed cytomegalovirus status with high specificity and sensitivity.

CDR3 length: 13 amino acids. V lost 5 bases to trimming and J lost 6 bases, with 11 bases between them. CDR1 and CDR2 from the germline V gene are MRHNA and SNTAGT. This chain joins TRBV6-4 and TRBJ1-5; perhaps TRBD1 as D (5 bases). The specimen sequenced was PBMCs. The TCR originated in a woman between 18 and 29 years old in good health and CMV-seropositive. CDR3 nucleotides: TGTGCCAGCAGTCTCACTCAGGGTCAGCCCCAGCATTTT. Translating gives CASSLTQGQPQHF.